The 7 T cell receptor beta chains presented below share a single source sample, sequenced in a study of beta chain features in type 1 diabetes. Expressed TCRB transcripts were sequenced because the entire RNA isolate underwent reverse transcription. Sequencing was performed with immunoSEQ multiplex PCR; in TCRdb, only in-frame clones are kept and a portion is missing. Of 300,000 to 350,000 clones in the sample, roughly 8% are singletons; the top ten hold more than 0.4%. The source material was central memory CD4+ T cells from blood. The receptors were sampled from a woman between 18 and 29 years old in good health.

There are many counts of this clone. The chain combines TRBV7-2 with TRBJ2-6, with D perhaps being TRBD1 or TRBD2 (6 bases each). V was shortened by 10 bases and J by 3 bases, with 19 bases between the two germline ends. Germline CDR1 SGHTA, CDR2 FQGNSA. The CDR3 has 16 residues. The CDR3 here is CATRTGALGGANVLTF. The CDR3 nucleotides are TGTGCCACCAGAACGGGGGCGCTTGGTGGGGCCAACGTCCTGACTTTC.

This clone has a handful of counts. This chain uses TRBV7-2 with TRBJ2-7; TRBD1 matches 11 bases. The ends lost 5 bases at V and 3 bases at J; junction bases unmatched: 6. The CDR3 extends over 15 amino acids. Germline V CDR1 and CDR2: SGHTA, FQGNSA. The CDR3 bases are TGTGCCAGCAGCAAGCAGGGACAGGGGGGCTACGAGCAGTACTTC. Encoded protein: CASSKQGQGGYEQYF.

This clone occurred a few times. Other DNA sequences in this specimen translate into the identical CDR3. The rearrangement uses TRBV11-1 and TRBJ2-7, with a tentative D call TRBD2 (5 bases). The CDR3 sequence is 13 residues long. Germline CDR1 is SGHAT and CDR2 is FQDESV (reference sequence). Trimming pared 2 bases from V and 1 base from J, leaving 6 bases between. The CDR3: CASSLRGSYEQYF. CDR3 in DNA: TGTGCCAGCAGCTTACGCGGGTCCTACGAGCAGTACTTC.

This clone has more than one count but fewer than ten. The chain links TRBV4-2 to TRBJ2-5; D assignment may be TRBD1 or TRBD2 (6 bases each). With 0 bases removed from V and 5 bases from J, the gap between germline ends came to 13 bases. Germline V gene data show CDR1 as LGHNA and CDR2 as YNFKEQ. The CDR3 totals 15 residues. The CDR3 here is CASSQERGRGETQYF. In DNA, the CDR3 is TGTGCCAGCAGCCAAGAGCGGGGAAGGGGGGAGACCCAGTACTTC.

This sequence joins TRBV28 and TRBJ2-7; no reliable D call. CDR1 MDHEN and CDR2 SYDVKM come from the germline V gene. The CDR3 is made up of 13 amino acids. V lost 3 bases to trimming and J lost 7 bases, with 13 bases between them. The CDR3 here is CASSFPPLGEQYF. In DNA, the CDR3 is TGTGCCAGCAGTTTTCCCCCCCTGGGAGAGCAGTACTTC.

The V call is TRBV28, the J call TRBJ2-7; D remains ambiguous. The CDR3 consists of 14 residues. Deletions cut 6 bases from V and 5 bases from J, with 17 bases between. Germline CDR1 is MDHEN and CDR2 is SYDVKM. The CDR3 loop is CASSLQDGRDEQYF. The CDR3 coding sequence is TGTGCCAGCAGCCTCCAGGACGGTCGTGACGAGCAGTACTTC.

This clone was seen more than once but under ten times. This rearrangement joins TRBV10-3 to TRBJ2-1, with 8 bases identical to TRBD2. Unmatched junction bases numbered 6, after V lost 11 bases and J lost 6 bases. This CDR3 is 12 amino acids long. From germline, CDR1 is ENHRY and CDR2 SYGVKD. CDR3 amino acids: CAVMLAGNEQFF. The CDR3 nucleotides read TGTGCCGTTATGCTAGCGGGCAATGAGCAGTTCTTC.